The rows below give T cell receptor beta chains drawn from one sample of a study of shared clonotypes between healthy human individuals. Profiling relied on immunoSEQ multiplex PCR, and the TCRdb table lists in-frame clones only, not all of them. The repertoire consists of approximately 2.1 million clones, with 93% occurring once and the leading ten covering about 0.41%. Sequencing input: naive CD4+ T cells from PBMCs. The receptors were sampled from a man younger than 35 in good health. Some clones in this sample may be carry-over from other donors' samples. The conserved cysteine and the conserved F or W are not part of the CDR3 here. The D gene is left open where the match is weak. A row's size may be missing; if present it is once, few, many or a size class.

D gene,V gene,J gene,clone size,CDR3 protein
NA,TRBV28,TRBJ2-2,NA,ASNQGKATGELF
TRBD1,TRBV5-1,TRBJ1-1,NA,ASSSQGAQTEAF
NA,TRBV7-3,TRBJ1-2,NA,ASSYGGENGYT
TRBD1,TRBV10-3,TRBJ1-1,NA,AISETGTGGTEAF
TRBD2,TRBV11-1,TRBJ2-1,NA,ASSLGRASGSNEQF
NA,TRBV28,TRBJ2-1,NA,ASSLSSADSYNEQF
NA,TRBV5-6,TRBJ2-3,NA,ASTETAGVTDTQY
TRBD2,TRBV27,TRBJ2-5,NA,ASSLGTNPYQETQY
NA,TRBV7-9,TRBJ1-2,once,ASSLDRSNYGYT
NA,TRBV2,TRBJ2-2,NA,ASGNLGELF
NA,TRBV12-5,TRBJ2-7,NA,ASGFSGTPYEQY
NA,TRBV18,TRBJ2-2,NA,ASSPMRGRNTGELF
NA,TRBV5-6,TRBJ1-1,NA,ASSSPPRQGHTEAF
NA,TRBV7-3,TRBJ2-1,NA,ASSLSREKSHEQF
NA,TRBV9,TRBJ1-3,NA,ASSVDRTPRNTIY
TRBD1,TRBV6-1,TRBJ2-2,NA,ASSGGPRQGAGELF
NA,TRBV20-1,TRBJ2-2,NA,SAGNTGELF
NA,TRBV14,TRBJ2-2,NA,ASSQGVATGELF
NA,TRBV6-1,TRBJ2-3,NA,ASSSPDLGADTQY
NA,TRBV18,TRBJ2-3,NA,ASSPGEGTDTQY
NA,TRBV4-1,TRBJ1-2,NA,ASSQELVSGTNYGYT
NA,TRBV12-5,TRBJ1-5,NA,ASGLVPPETYSNQPQH
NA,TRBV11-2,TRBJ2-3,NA,ASSLVVGYSTDTQY
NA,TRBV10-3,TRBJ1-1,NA,AIRATGGAEAF
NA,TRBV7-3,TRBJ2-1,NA,ASSHRRGEQF
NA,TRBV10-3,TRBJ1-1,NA,AITEGGGNWKAF
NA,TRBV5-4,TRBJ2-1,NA,ASSLAGVYNEQF
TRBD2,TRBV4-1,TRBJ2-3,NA,ASKTSGTDTQY
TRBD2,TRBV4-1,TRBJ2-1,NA,ASSQDPSGRYEQF
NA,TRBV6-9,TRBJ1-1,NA,AALSGLENTEAF
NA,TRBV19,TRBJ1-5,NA,ASSEGSDNQPQH
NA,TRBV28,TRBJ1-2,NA,ASSPRGGYGYT
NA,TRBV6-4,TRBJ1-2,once,ASSQPEPVRQNYGYT
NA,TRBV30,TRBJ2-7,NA,AWSPSLGLRVSSYEQY
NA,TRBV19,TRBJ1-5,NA,ASSIPSSSYQPQH